This entry concerns a single TCR beta chain. The source of the sample is a study of shared clonotypes between healthy human individuals. Repertoires were generated with immunoSEQ multiplex PCR, while TCRdb's copy carries only in-frame clones and drops some. The table lists approximately 1,000,000 clones, 75% to 80% of them singletons, with under 0.65% in the top ten. Germline CDR1 is KGHSH and CDR2 is LQKENI. The CDR3 is 16 residues long. Trimming took 1 base from V and 3 from J; bases not matched to a gene: 8. The TCR comes from a man younger than 35 in good health. Some clones in this sample may be carry-over from other donors' samples. Sample: memory CD4+ T cells from PBMCs. Sample subset: CD45RA-negative fraction. V is TRBV18 and J is TRBJ1-2; 7 bases align to TRBD1. CDR3 nucleotides: TGTGCCAGCTCACCACTTGCGACAGGGCTTGACTATGGCTACACCTTC. Amino acids: CASSPLATGLDYGYTF.